The present TCR beta chain was sequenced within a study of cytomegalovirus exposure and HLA in healthy donors listed by TCRdb under 2017. Describing the broader study: An earlier analysis of some 600 of the donors reported about 300 Gb of sequence data and 95 million to 120 million unique TCR beta sequences obtained from about 180 million T cells. Approximately 300 gigabases of sequencing data and around 85 million unique TCR sequences made up an early release that covered approximately 700 HLA-typed donors. Among the roughly 400 genotyped donors, roughly 80% belonged to the genetic ancestry cluster associated with self-reported Caucasian donors. The study aimed to test whether signatures of past pathogen exposure could be identified by cataloging public T cell receptors. The study used immunosequencing to profile the T cell repertoires of about 670 subjects and linked those repertoires to cytomegalovirus serostatus. Besides the first cohort of 666 subjects, a separate validation cohort made up of 95 to 150 different subjects was used. The study combined high-throughput TCR immunosequencing, statistical association of individual TCRs with disease status, and machine learning to predict cytomegalovirus infection status. A later analysis re-analyzed previously published TCR beta repertoires from 500 to 700 donors and added high-resolution HLA genotyping to study TCR occurrence patterns. Rather than drawing on any new phenotypic data, the later analysis identified candidate immune exposures from TCR beta sequences and the way those sequences occurred across donors. An earlier analysis of several hundred of the donors applied high-throughput TCR beta sequencing to assess whether each TCR beta V gene segment acted as functional or pseudogenic. Donor age, sex, ethnicity and CMV serostatus were collected together with the repertoire data. Genome-wide SNP genotypes for about 55% of the roughly 670 donors were used in a later genetic analysis, which treated that subset as a discovery cohort. Every discovery cohort repertoire had been produced on one sequencing platform. Class I and class II HLA loci were covered by the typing at four-digit resolution. The number of typed donors differed by locus: 629-630 for A, B, C, DRB1 and DQB1; 522 for DQA1; around 610 for DPA1; and roughly 450 for DPB1. Several DR-DQ haplotypes were treated as single units for association and clustering because of strong linkage in the cohort. Among about 370 genotyped donors of the cohort, an average of approximately 240,000 unique TCR beta nucleotide sequences was sequenced per donor, of which approximately 19% were non-productive. Here is what the overall study found, with its caveats: The sequencing pipeline was judged likely to have produced a cluster of highly shared sequence variants as a technical artifact. Only TCR beta chains were sequenced in this cohort, and the absence of alpha or paired-chain data limited detectable features. When HLA alleles, especially DR and DQ, strongly co-occurred, TCR associations were difficult to assign to individual alleles. A later analysis found that TCR association rates varied across HLA loci, with DRB1 alleles showing the most associated TCRs and HLA-C alleles the fewest. A few of the identified cytomegalovirus-associated TCR beta chains were confirmed in vitro to be specific for cytomegalovirus antigens. According to a later genetic analysis, donors in an Asian-associated ancestry cluster had fewer N-insertions in productive TCRs than the approximately 700-donor mean. In a later analysis, HLA-associated TCR beta chains showed more clonal expansion and lower generation probabilities than non-associated chains that were equally common. A later analysis found that most CMV-associated TCR beta chains appeared HLA-restricted, with HLA associations seemingly driven largely by CMV exposure. For the cohort, immune exposure information was limited to CMV serostatus. A further reported finding was that TCR beta sequences accurately predicted the HLA-A and HLA-B alleles for most subjects in the first cohort. Presence/absence analyses assumed roughly uniform sequencing depth across donors, an assumption that may not hold. Correlated functional status among segregating V segments might be attributable to linkage disequilibrium, but an unknown experimental factor could not be ruled out. While some public TCRs were present in many individuals, most TCR sequences turned up only very rarely across donors. A later analysis associated around 16,000 TCR beta sequences with specific HLA alleles at a false discovery rate of 0.05. The earlier analysis of around 600 of the donors excluded fewer than 20 rarely observed V segments, including chromosome 9 orphons, because counts were too low. The study gave a list of 150 to 200 TCR beta chains associated with cytomegalovirus. An earlier analysis of approximately 500 of the donors showed that most TCR beta V segments appeared in productive rearrangements either about 87% or about 30% of the time, which broadly matched IMGT annotations. In both the original and validation cohorts, the classifier was reported to diagnose cytomegalovirus status with high specificity and sensitivity. The 87-base-pair reads could not distinguish some IMGT-functional V segments, including TRBV6-2 and TRBV6-3, so those segments were excluded. In a later analysis, several top co-occurrence clusters were reported to appear linked to parvovirus B19, influenza, CMV and Epstein-Barr virus. In a later genetic analysis, a missense DCLRE1C variant was associated with V-gene and J-gene trimming of TCR beta chains, and the association was replicated in an independent cohort. The authors suggested that the approach could potentially be generalized to other disease states and immunological phenotypes. HLA typing was unavailable for some donors at each locus, so association tests used only the typed subset.

This clone was found a few times. Its binding antigen is unknown. Per-nucleotide qualities are absent, and no much larger clonotype sits a single base away. The cohort was made up of 666 healthy bone marrow donors. All cohort members were sampled while nominally healthy, although unrecorded immune exposures were likely present. The donor was CMV seropositive and was included in the group of almost 300 seropositive cohort members. A peripheral blood sample was collected from each donor, and TCR beta sequencing was performed on peripheral blood mononuclear cells. Genomic DNA was extracted from the blood cell samples with the Qiagen DNeasy Blood Extraction Kit. According to the germline V gene, CDR1 reads SGHRS and CDR2 reads YFSETQ. V is reduced by 5 bases and J by 4 bases, leaving a spacing of 16 bases between them. There are 15 amino acids in the CDR3, from cysteine to phenylalanine inclusive. Left in the record is the CDR3 DNA by itself, 45 bases read in frame from the first base.

The method was the immunoSEQ multiplex PCR assay. The multiplex PCR relied on a mix of 60 forward primers for TCR Vbeta segments and 13 reverse primers for TCR Jbeta segments. The CDR3 region of rearranged TCR beta genes was amplified from genomic DNA with a multiplex PCR assay. The Illumina HiSeq System was used to sequence the amplified TCR beta libraries as 87-base-pair reads. As for the authors' bioinformatics: In a later analysis, 77 million or so unique TCR beta chains were counted across the 690 or so repertoires, and roughly 10 million of these chains were shared by at least two donors. Raw reads were error-corrected and collapsed into unique sequences with a nearest-neighbor algorithm that merged closely related sequences to remove PCR and sequencing errors. CDR3 sequences were aligned to IMGT reference sequences to assign V, D and J gene segments. Each retained sequence needed at least a six-nucleotide match to both a V gene segment and a J gene segment. Rearrangements were called productive when the CDR3 lacked stop codons and stayed in frame with V and J; all others were non-productive. CDR3 was defined by IMGT convention, running from the second conserved V-encoded cysteine to the conserved J-encoded phenylalanine. The earlier analysis of roughly 590 of the donors excluded sequences that lacked an unambiguous match to a single V gene segment. An earlier analysis of some 500 of the donors classified V segments as functional when productive rearrangements were above 56.7% and as segregating when the standard deviation between donors was above 5%. A statistical classification framework was built for diagnosing cytomegalovirus status from the catalog of TCR beta chain sequences. In a later analysis, TCR nucleotide sequences were compared against IMGT/GENE-DB human TR gene sequences so that V and J genes could be assigned. A later analysis assigned CDR3 sequences and most-parsimonious VDJ recombination scenarios with the TCRdist pipeline. A later analysis defined each TCR beta chain by its CDR3 amino acid sequence plus V-gene family, and excluded reads lacking a unique V-gene family. A later analysis removed 592 highly shared, low-generation-probability nucleotide sequences to deal with suspected cross-contamination and a sequencing artifact. In a later analysis, a clonal expansion index was calculated for each public chain from normalized within-repertoire ranks of inferred template counts. In a later analysis, generation probabilities were computed with a VDJ recombination model fitted to out-of-frame rearrangements, and the resulting probabilities were checked against IGoR. A later analysis scored TCR-TCR, TCR-HLA and TCR-CMV co-occurrence with hypergeometric tests, applying a repertoire-size bias correction to TCR pairs. False discovery rates were estimated in a later analysis by permuting HLA or CMV assignments 20 times. In a later analysis, co-occurring TCRs were grouped using DBSCAN, with TCRdist sequence similarity added in when clustering inside HLA-allele-positive subsets. For co-occurrence clustering, repertoires with fewer than 30,000 or more than 120,000 public chains were excluded, along with five repertoires with anomalous nucleotide sharing. In its TCRdb copy, this immuneACCESS table keeps in-frame sequences only and misses some clones. Where compared with another copy, unresolved V genes explain less than half of these, and the others have no known cause. The V and J calls and clone size were taken over from that table, and D and trimming were inferred from the DNA. A total of 100,000 to 150,000 clones appear in this sample, about 15% of them only once. The top ten clonotypes cover 2.9% of the sample.

The V gene is TRBV5-1 and the J gene is TRBJ1-5; the D gene is not confidently resolved. Sequencing used PBMCs. The sequence was collected from a female donor in good health and CMV-seropositive. The CDR3 is CASRLNAGLNQPQHF. The sequenced DNA: TGCGCCAGCAGGTTAAACGCGGGATTGAATCAGCCCCAGCATTTT.